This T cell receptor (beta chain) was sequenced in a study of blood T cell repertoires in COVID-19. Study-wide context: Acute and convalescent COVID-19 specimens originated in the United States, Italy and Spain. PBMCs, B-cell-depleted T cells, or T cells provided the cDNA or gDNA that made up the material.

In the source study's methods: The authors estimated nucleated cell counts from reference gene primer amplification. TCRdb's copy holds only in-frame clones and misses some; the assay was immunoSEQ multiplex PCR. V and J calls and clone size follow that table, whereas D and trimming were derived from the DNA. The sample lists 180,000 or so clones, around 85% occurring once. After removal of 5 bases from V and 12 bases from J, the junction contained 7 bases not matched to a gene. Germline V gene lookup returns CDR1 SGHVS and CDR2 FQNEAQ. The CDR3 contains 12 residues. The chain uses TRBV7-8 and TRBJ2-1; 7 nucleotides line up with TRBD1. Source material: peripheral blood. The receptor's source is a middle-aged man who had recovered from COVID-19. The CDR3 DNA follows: TGTGCCAGCAGCCAAAGGACAGGCAGGCAGTTCTTC. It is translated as CASSQRTGRQFF.